Below, 28 T cell receptor beta chains from the same sample are listed, as sequenced in a study of blood T cells in healthy people across ages. Through a sample-barcoded 5' primer and a J-beta primer mix, a second PCR was run for roughly 7 to 11 cycles. One entry per CDR3 protein, called by TCRdb with MiXCR from the 5' RACE reads. The table includes 600,000 or so distinct CDR3 sequences, approximately 30% detected once. Sample: blood. These receptors came from a woman of 80 years or more in good health.

With respect to this clonotype: This could be a read error, since a much larger clone is one nucleotide away. The chain recombines TRBV12-3 or TRBV12-4 with TRBJ2-3; D unresolved. This CDR3 is built from 14 residues. The CDR3 is CASSPRDGTDAQYF. The CDR3 nucleotides read TGTGCCAGCAGTCCCCGTGACGGCACAGATGCGCAGTATTTT.

The chain joins TRBV6-2 or TRBV6-3 to TRBJ2-3; D not resolved. Germline values: CDR1 MNHEY, CDR2 SVGEGT. This CDR3 has 16 residues. Trimming removed 2 bases from V and 2 bases from J, with 14 bases in between. In nucleotides, the CDR3 is TGTGCCAGCAGTTACACTCCGCCCAAGTCCACAGATACGCAGTATTTT. This sequence encodes CASSYTPPKSTDTQYF.

Turning to this clonotype: Being one base from a much bigger clone, this may be a read error. The chain carries TRBV20-1 and TRBJ2-7, with 8 bases lining up with TRBD2. Germline V gene data show CDR1 as DFQATT and CDR2 as SNEGSKA (reference sequence). This CDR3 is built from 15 residues. The V segment lost 8 bases and the J segment 1 base; nucleotides outside the gene matches: 13. CDR3 sequence (DNA): TGCAGTACTAAACACCCGGGACTAGGATCCTACGAGCAGTACTTC. Its translation is CSTKHPGLGSYEQYF.

This clonotype occurred a few times. A read error may explain this, as a much larger clone is one base away. This chain connects TRBV6-2 or TRBV6-3 to TRBJ2-5; possibly TRBD1 for D (5 bases). The CDR3 has 15 residues. Per germline, CDR1 MNHEY and CDR2 SVGEGT. V was trimmed by 8 bases and J by 11 bases, leaving 27 bases between them. The CDR3: CASLHPGPLSDEQYF. The CDR3 DNA follows: TGTGCCAGCCTCCACCCAGGGCCGCTATCGGATGAGCAGTACTTC.

This clonotype was seen repeatedly, ten times or more. This chain joins TRBV10-3 and TRBJ1-2, with D unresolved. CDR3 length: 13 residues. Germline lookup yields CDR1 ENHRY and CDR2 SYGVKD. V was clipped by 2 bases and J by 4 bases, with 8 bases between them. CDR3 residues: CAISEEEGYGYTF. The CDR3, as DNA: TGTGCCATCAGTGAGGAAGAGGGCTATGGCTACACCTTC.

This rearrangement joins TRBV4-2 to TRBJ2-1, with TRBD2 matching 10 bases. Trimming at V came to 3 bases and at J to 5 bases, leaving 4 bases not matched to a gene. Germline V gives CDR1 LGHNA, CDR2 YNFKEQ. This CDR3 has 15 residues. The CDR3 DNA reads as TGTGCCAGCAGCCACGGACTAGCGGAAAACAATGAGCAGTTCTTC. It codes for CASSHGLAENNEQFF.

This clonotype was observed at least ten times. This chain uses TRBV5-1 with TRBJ2-2; D may be TRBD1 or TRBD2 (5 bases each). This CDR3 contains 19 residues. V dropped 0 bases and J dropped 2 bases, with 20 bases sitting between them. The germline V gene encodes CDR1 SGHRS and CDR2 YFSETQ. The CDR3 here is CASSLVRGSGDTNTGELFF. CDR3 in DNA: TGCGCCAGCAGCTTGGTGAGGGGCAGCGGAGACACCAACACCGGGGAGCTGTTTTTT.

The chain employs TRBV14 and TRBJ2-5; D uncertain. Germline-derived CDR1 and CDR2 are SGHDN and FVKESK. This CDR3 comprises 15 residues. Trimming cost V 0 bases and J 3 bases, with 11 bases left between them. The CDR3, as DNA: TGTGCCAGCAGCCAAGAGGCAGTGTCTAAAGAGACCCAGTACTTC. Translating it yields CASSQEAVSKETQYF. Full variable domain (remainder filled in from reference TRBV14 and TRBJ2-5): EAGVTQFPSHSVIEKGQTVTLRCDPISGHDNLYWYRRVMGKEIKFLLHFVKESKQDESGMPNNRFLAERTGGTYSTLKVQPAELEDSGVYFCASSQEAVSKETQYFGPGTRLLVL.

The rearrangement joins TRBV20-1 to TRBJ2-4; 7 bases align to TRBD2. The end of the DNA is better explained by TRBJ2-5, so the J call may be wrong. Per germline, CDR1 DFQATT and CDR2 SNEGSKA (reference sequence). CDR3 size: 14 residues. The CDR3 loop is CSAKGSSGPETQYF. The CDR3 DNA is TGCAGTGCTAAAGGGTCTAGCGGCCCAGAGACCCAGTACTTC.

The sample holds a few counts of this clonotype. The chain combines TRBV20-1 with TRBJ2-7; D is ambiguous. This CDR3 comprises 14 residues. V lost 1 base to trimming and J lost 0 bases, with 10 bases between them. Germline V gene lookup returns CDR1 DFQATT and CDR2 SNEGSKA (reference sequence). The CDR3 here is CSARAPQSSYEQYF. The DNA for the CDR3 is TGCAGTGCTAGAGCCCCACAGAGCTCCTACGAGCAGTACTTC.

As concerns this clonotype: Since no conserved phenylalanine or tryptophan closes the CDR3, a read error is the likely cause. The V gene is TRBV11-3, the J gene TRBJ2-3; 13 bases match TRBD2. Looked up from germline, CDR1 is SGHNT and CDR2 is YENEEA. The V and J ends lost 3 bases and 0 bases, in that order; junction bases with no gene match: 6. The CDR3 has 18 amino acids. The CDR3 sequence is CASSFGLAGATSTDTQYL. Written as DNA, the CDR3 is TGTGCCAGCAGCTTCGGACTAGCGGGGGCCACTAGCACAGATACGCAGTATTTA.

In this sample, this clonotype turned up many times. The rearrangement uses TRBV7-3 and TRBJ2-7, with a weak D call TRBD1 (5 bases). The V and J ends lost 5 bases and 6 bases respectively, with 23 bases between them. The CDR3 spans 16 residues. Germline lookup yields CDR1 SGHTA and CDR2 FQGTGA. DNA of the CDR3: TGTGCCAGCAGCAAAGGGGTTGAAGGGGCGTCCCTCGAGCAGTACTTC. Protein product: CASSKGVEGASLEQYF.

This clonotype appeared many times. The genes are TRBV7-3 and TRBJ2-7; D not certain. CDR1 is SGHTA and CDR2 is FQGTGA in the germline V gene. This CDR3 is built from 15 residues. V was trimmed by 5 bases and J by 1 base, leaving 15 bases between them. CDR3 residues: CASSQAPGTSYEQYF. The CDR3 DNA sequence: TGTGCCAGCAGCCAAGCCCCCGGCACATCCTACGAGCAGTACTTC.

This clonotype occurred a few times. The chain couples TRBV30 to TRBJ1-1, with 11 bases fitting TRBD1. The CDR3 totals 14 residues. Germline CDR1 GTSNPN, CDR2 SVGIG (reference sequence). V lost 0 bases to trimming and J lost 10 bases; unmatched junction nucleotides: 7. The CDR3: CAWSVRGQGAAAFF. In DNA form, the CDR3 reads TGTGCCTGGAGTGTACGAGGACAGGGGGCGGCAGCTTTCTTT.

Only a few counts were recorded for this clonotype. This rearrangement joins TRBV27 to TRBJ2-5; the D gene is possibly TRBD2 (6 bases). Trimming shortened V by 5 bases and J by 2 bases, and 21 bases separated the two germline ends. Germline V gene data show CDR1 as MNHEY and CDR2 as SMNVEV (reference sequence). The CDR3 contains 17 residues. Here the CDR3 reads CASSPTLGGRGQETQYF. CDR3 coding DNA: TGTGCCAGCAGTCCCACCTTGGGGGGTCGGGGACAAGAGACCCAGTACTTC.

This clonotype was counted only a few times. The rearrangement links TRBV18 to TRBJ2-1, with 7 positions matching TRBD2. There are 14 residues in the CDR3. V gave up 2 bases and J gave up 11 bases; unmatched junction bases: 9. Germline CDR1 KGHSH, CDR2 LQKENI. CDR3 in amino acids: CASSPGGGEMKQFF. As DNA, the CDR3 is TGTGCCAGCTCACCAGGGGGGGGAGAGATGAAGCAGTTCTTC.

The sample holds many counts of this clonotype. The J gene is TRBJ2-5, the V gene TRBV7-2; 7 bases map to TRBD2. The CDR3 runs to 15 residues. Germline trimming cut 1 base from V and 4 bases from J; bases unmatched to any gene: 6. Germline assignment: CDR1 SGHTA and CDR2 FQGNSA. CDR3 amino acids: CASSLDGREGETQYF. Written as DNA, the CDR3 is TGTGCCAGCAGCTTAGACGGCAGGGAGGGAGAGACCCAGTACTTC.

Only a few counts were recorded for this clonotype. The chain joins TRBV19 to TRBJ2-1; D is tentatively TRBD1 or TRBD2 (5 bases each). The CDR3 runs to 16 residues. From germline, CDR1 is LNHDA and CDR2 SQIVND (reference sequence). Trimming stripped 7 bases from V and 0 bases from J, with 16 bases between. The CDR3 DNA is TGTGCCAGTATCGGGGCCCGATCGGGCTCCTACAATGAGCAGTTCTTC. It yields the protein CASIGARSGSYNEQFF.

This clonotype appeared many times. This chain joins TRBV21-1 and TRBJ1-2; the D call in the table, TRBD1, was not verified against the DNA. TRBV21-1 is an annotated pseudogene. There are 15 residues in the CDR3. The CDR3 DNA reads TGTGCCAGCAGCCCCCAAGGACAGGGGGACTATGGCTACACCTTC. This codes for CASSPQGQGDYGYTF.

Details on this clonotype: This may be a read error: a much more frequent sequence differs by one nucleotide. The chain employs TRBV12-3 or TRBV12-4 and TRBJ2-3; no firm D call. V was shortened by 5 bases and J by 4 bases, with 19 bases between the two germline ends. The CDR3 extends over 16 amino acids. The CDR3 region is CASSPPRSPTADTQYF. The CDR3 DNA reads as TGTGCCAGCAGTCCCCCCCGAAGCCCAACCGCAGATACGCAGTATTTT.

This clonotype has a handful of counts. The junction and the germline gene differ at one end; a read error may be behind it. V and J are TRBV5-6 and TRBJ2-1, with TRBD2 identical over 10 bases. The CDR3 is 17 residues long. Germline V gene lookup returns CDR1 SGHDT and CDR2 YYEEEE. In nucleotides, the CDR3 is TGTGCCAACAGCTTCAGCGGGGGGGAGGTGACCTACAATGAGCAGTTCTTC. The encoded protein is CANSFSGGEVTYNEQFF.

This chain links TRBV12-3 or TRBV12-4 with TRBJ2-2; D remains unclear. V lost 2 bases, J lost 6 bases, and 10 bases lay in between. The CDR3 extends over 14 amino acids. CDR3 loop: CASSLRQAAGELFF. DNA of the CDR3: TGTGCCAGCAGTTTAAGGCAGGCGGCCGGGGAGCTGTTTTTT.

This clonotype was counted many times. The rearrangement joins TRBV7-9 to TRBJ1-5; TRBD1 might be the D (5 bases). The V and J ends lost 2 bases and 3 bases respectively, with 8 bases between them. The length of the CDR3 is 14 residues. Germline-derived CDR1 and CDR2 are SEHNR and FQNEAQ (reference sequence). This CDR3 is CASSLSGFNQPQHF. The CDR3 DNA follows: TGTGCCAGCAGCTTATCAGGGTTCAATCAGCCCCAGCATTTT.

This clonotype was observed at least ten times. This rearrangement joins TRBV27 to TRBJ2-7; 7 bases align to TRBD1. Germline lookup yields CDR1 MNHEY and CDR2 SMNVEV (reference sequence). The J segment lost 7 bases and the V segment lost 6 bases, leaving 12 bases of the junction unmatched. This CDR3 has 14 amino acids. The CDR3 DNA sequence: TGTGCCAGCAGCGCGAGACAGGGCGCCCTAGAGCAGTACTTC. This codes for CASSARQGALEQYF.

With respect to this clonotype: The junction does not match germline at one end; this may be a read error. The chain employs TRBV7-7 and TRBJ2-3, with D possibly TRBD2 on 6 matching bases. Germline loops: CDR1 SSHAT, CDR2 FNYEAQ (reference sequence). CDR3 length: 16 amino acids. The CDR3 coding sequence is TGTGCTAGCAGCCCCCTTACGGGGGTGTACACAGATACGCAGTATTTT. It translates to CASSPLTGVYTDTQYF. Full variable domain (remainder filled in from reference TRBV7-7 and TRBJ2-3): GAGVSQSPRYKVTKRGQDVTLRCDPISSHATLYWYQQALGQGPEFLTYFNYEAQPDKSGLPSDRFSAERPEGSISTLTIQRTEQRDSAMYRCASSPLTGVYTDTQYFGPGTRLTVL.

The V gene is TRBV5-1, the J gene TRBJ2-3; no clear D gene. Germline V gene sequence: CDR1 SGHRS, CDR2 YFSETQ. This CDR3 comprises 16 residues. The V and J ends lost 0 bases and 2 bases respectively, with 13 bases between them. DNA for the CDR3: TGCGCCAGCAGCTTGGCCGGTTGGCAGACCACAGATACGCAGTATTTT. Amino acid sequence: CASSLAGWQTTDTQYF.

The chain joins TRBV2 to TRBJ2-5; 8 positions agree with TRBD1. There are 14 residues in the CDR3. Germline lookup yields CDR1 SNHLY and CDR2 FYNNEI. V dropped 8 bases and J dropped 10; count of bases not matched to a gene: 15. CDR3: CASRGQGRGKGQYF. CDR3 nucleotides: TGTGCCAGCCGTGGACAGGGTAGAGGCAAAGGCCAGTACTTC.

This clonotype came up many times. CDR3 in amino acids: CAIGPRDLTYEQYF. The CDR3 DNA sequence: TGTGCCATCGGCCCGCGGGATCTCACCTACGAGCAGTACTTC. The gene calls are TRBV10-3 and TRBJ2-7, with a possible D match to TRBD2 (6 bases). Per germline, CDR1 ENHRY and CDR2 SYGVKD. V lost 8 bases and J lost 2, with 16 bases in between. This CDR3 comprises 14 residues.